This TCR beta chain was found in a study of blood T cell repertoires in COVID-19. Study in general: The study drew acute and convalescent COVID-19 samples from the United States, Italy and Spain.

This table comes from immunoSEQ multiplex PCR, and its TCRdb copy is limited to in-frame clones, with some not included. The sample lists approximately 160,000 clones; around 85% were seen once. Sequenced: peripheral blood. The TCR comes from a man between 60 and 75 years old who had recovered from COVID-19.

CDR3: CARSLSPQGVDTTNEKLFF. CDR3 DNA sequence: TGTGCCAGAAGCTTGTCTCCCCAAGGGGTAGATACAACTAATGAAAAACTGTTTTTT. V usage is TRBV5-3 and J usage is TRBJ1-4; maybe TRBD1 (5 bases). TRBV5-3 belongs to the ORF category, with a function that is uncertain. Trimming pared 1 base from V and 0 bases from J, leaving 19 bases between. The CDR3 runs 19 residues.